A selection of T cell receptor beta chains follows, all from one sample in a study of cytomegalovirus exposure and HLA in healthy donors. TCRdb keeps only in-frame clones here, not all; method: immunoSEQ multiplex PCR. The sample includes about 200,000 clones, 75% to 90% seen only once; the top ten take 5.5% to 7%. The sequenced material came from PBMCs. The receptors here all came from a woman between 18 and 29 years old in good health and CMV-seronegative. Both conserved end residues are part of each CDR3.

V gene: TRBV4-1
J gene: TRBJ1-1
CDR3 protein: CASSPLGVVTEAFF

V gene: TRBV18
J gene: TRBJ1-1
CDR3 protein: CASSRRTANTEAFF

V gene: TRBV5-4
J gene: TRBJ2-5
CDR3 protein: CASSLGTSGGDQYF

V gene: TRBV30
J gene: TRBJ2-5
CDR3 protein: CAWSVGPSTQYF

V gene: TRBV11-2
J gene: TRBJ2-7
CDR3 protein: CASSGTSGGAVGRYEQYF

V gene: TRBV6-5
J gene: TRBJ2-1
CDR3 protein: CASSYGVGTYNEQFF

V gene: TRBV5-4
J gene: TRBJ2-1
CDR3 protein: CASSLALAGIYNEQFF

V gene: TRBV6-4
J gene: TRBJ2-3
CDR3 protein: CASSDSRGGPDTQYF

V gene: TRBV4-1
J gene: TRBJ1-2
CDR3 protein: CASSPGRDIHTYGYTF

V gene: TRBV9
J gene: TRBJ2-7
CDR3 protein: CASSRSGGSSYEQYF

V gene: TRBV28
J gene: TRBJ2-3
CDR3 protein: CASSYGPVSTDTQYF

V gene: TRBV27
J gene: TRBJ1-5
CDR3 protein: CASSLWGNRGSNQPQHF

V gene: TRBV18
J gene: TRBJ2-7
CDR3 protein: CASSRTAYEQYF

V gene: TRBV15
J gene: TRBJ2-3
CDR3 protein: CATSREGAGRLDTQYF

V gene: TRBV30
J gene: TRBJ2-1
CDR3 protein: CAWSKRGQPYNEQFF

V gene: TRBV7-3
J gene: TRBJ2-1
CDR3 protein: CASSMGGSTPEGNEQFF

V gene: TRBV10-3
J gene: TRBJ2-3
CDR3 protein: CAITEGGGGADTQYF

V gene: TRBV27
J gene: TRBJ1-1
CDR3 protein: CASKTPTGGTEAFF

V gene: TRBV19
J gene: TRBJ1-3
CDR3 protein: CASSSAPSISGNTIYF

V gene: TRBV6-4
J gene: TRBJ2-7
CDR3 protein: CASSVGNYEQYF

V gene: TRBV7-3
J gene: TRBJ1-1
CDR3 protein: CASSWEVNTEAFF

V gene: TRBV9
J gene: TRBJ1-5
CDR3 protein: CASSVGAIDNQPQHF

V gene: TRBV18
J gene: TRBJ2-2
CDR3 protein: CASSPREAGELFF

V gene: TRBV2
J gene: TRBJ2-7
CDR3 protein: CASSGSGQGLYEQYF

V gene: TRBV6-5
J gene: TRBJ2-7
CDR3 protein: CASSTIAGSSYEQYF

V gene: TRBV23-1
J gene: TRBJ2-7
CDR3 protein: CAADRRAYEQYF

V gene: TRBV28
J gene: TRBJ1-2
CDR3 protein: CASFWGQNYGYTF

V gene: TRBV5-6
J gene: TRBJ2-3
CDR3 protein: CASSWTQGAGVTDTQYF

V gene: TRBV9
J gene: TRBJ1-1
CDR3 protein: CASNTGGDTEAFF